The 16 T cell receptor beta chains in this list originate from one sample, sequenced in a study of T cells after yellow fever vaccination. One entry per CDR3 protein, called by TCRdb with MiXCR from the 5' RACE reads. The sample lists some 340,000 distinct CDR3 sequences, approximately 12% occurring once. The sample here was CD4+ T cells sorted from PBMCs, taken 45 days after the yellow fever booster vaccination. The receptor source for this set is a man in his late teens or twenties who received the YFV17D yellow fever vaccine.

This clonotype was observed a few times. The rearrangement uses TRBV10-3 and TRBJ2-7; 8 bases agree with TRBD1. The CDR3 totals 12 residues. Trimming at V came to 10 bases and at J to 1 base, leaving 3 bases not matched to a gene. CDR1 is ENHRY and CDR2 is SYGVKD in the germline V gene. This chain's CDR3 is CATGQGSYEQYF. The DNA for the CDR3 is TGTGCCACCGGACAGGGATCCTACGAGCAGTACTTC.

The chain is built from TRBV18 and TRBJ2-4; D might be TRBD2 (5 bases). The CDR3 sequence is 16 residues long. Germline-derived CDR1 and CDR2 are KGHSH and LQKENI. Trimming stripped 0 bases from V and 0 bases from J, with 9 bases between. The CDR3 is CASSPPWGVAKNIQYF. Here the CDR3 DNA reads TGTGCCAGCTCACCACCTTGGGGAGTAGCCAAAAACATTCAGTACTTC.

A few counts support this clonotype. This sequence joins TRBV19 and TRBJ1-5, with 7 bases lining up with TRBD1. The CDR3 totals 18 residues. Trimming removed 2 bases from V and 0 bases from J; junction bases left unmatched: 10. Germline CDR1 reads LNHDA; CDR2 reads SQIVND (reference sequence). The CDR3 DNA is TGTGCCAGTAGTATATGGGGCAGGGGGGACTATAGCAATCAGCCCCAGCATTTT. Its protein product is CASSIWGRGDYSNQPQHF.

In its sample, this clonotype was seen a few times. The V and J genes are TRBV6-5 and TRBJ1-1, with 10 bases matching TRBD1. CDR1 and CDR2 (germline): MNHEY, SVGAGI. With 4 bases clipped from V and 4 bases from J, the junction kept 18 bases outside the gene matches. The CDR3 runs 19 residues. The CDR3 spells CASSSPGQGFGSWGTEAFF. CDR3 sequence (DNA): TGTGCCAGCAGTTCCCCGGGACAGGGGTTCGGGAGTTGGGGCACTGAAGCTTTCTTT.

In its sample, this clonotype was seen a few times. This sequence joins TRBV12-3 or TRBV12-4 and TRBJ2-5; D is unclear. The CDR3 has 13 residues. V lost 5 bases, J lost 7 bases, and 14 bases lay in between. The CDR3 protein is CASSPHLPGTQYF. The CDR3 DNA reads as TGTGCCAGCAGTCCCCACCTCCCGGGGACCCAGTACTTC.

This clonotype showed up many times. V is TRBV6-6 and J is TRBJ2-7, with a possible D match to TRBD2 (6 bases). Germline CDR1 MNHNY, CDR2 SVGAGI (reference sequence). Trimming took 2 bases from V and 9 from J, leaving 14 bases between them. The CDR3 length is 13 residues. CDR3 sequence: CASSYAGMKGQYV. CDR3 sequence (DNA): TGTGCCAGCAGTTACGCGGGGATGAAAGGGCAGTACGTC.

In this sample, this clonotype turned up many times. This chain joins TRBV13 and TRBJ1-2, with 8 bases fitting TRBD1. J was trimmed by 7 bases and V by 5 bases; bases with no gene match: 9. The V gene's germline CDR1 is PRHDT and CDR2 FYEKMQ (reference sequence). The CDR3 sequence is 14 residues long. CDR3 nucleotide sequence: TGTGCCAGCAGCCGGCTCGGACAGGGCCCTGGCTACACCTTC. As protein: CASSRLGQGPGYTF.

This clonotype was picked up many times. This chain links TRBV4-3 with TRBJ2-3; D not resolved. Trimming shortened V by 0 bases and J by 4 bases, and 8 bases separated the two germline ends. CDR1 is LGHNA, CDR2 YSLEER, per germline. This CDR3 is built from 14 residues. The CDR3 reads CASSQDRLADTQYF. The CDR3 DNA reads TGCGCCAGCAGCCAAGATAGGCTCGCAGATACGCAGTATTTT.

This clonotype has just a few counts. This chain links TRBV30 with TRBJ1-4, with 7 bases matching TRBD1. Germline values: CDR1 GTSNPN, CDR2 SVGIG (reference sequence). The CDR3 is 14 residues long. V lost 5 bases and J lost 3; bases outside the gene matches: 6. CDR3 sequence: CAWAGGPPNEKLFF. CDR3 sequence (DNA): TGTGCCTGGGCAGGGGGTCCTCCTAATGAAAAACTGTTTTTT.

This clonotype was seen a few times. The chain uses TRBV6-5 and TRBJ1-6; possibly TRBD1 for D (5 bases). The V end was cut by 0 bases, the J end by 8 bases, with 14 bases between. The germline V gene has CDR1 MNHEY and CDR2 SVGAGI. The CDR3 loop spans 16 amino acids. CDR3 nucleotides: TGTGCCAGCAGTTACTCGAAGGCAGGGCGGGATTCACCCCTCCACTTT. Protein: CASSYSKAGRDSPLHF.

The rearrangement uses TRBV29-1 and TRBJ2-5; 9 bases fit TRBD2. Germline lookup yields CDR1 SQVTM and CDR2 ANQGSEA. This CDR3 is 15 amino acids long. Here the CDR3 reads CSVSARRGGQETQYF. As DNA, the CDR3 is TGCAGTGTCAGCGCCAGGCGGGGGGGTCAAGAGACCCAGTACTTC.

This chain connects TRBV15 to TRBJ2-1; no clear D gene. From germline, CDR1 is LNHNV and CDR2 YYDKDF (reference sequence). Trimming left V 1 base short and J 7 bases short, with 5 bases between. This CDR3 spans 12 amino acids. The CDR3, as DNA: TGTGCCACCAGCAGAGCGTGGAATGAGCAGTTCTTC. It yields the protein CATSRAWNEQFF.

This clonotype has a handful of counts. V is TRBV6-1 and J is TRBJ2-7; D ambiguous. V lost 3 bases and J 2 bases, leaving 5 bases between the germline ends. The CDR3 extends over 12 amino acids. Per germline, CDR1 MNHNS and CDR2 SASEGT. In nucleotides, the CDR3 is TGTGCCAGCAGTGAGATAGCCTACGAGCAGTACTTC. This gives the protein CASSEIAYEQYF.

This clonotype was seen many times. CDR3 sequence (DNA): TGCAGCGTTGATGCGGGACAAGGTCTCCACAATGAGCAGTTCTTC. This sequence encodes CSVDAGQGLHNEQFF. The rearrangement links TRBV29-1 to TRBJ2-1; D assignment may be TRBD1 or TRBD2 (6 bases each). Looked up from germline, CDR1 is SQVTM and CDR2 is ANQGSEA. The ends were cut back, 3 bases at V and 5 bases at J, with 17 bases in the middle. The CDR3 consists of 15 residues.

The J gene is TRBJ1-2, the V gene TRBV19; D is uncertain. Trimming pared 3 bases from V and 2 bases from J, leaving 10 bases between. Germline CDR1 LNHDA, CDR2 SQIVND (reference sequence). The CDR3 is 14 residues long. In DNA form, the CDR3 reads TGTGCCAGTAGTATGCAAGATCCGAACTATGGCTACACCTTC. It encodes CASSMQDPNYGYTF.

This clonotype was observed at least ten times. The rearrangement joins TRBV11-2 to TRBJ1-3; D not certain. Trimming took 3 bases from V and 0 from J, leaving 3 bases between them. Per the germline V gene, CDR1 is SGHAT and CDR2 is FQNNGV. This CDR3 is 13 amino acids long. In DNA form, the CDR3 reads TGTGCCAGCAGCTTCGTCTCTGGAAACACCATATATTTT. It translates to CASSFVSGNTIYF.